This T cell receptor (beta chain) is drawn from a study of identical twins' blood T cells. There are many counts of this clonotype. TCRdb recomputed calls from the 5' RACE reads with MiXCR, one row per CDR3 protein. The sample lists 400,000 or so distinct CDR3 sequences, about 28% seen once, with 5.5% to 7% in the top ten. V lost 4 bases and J lost 7, with 7 bases in between. CDR1 is SQVTM, CDR2 ANQGSEA, per germline. The length of the CDR3 is 10 residues. V is TRBV29-1 and J is TRBJ1-2; unclear D gene. Source material: PBMCs. The source of this sequence is a woman aged 18 to 55 in good health. The CDR3 sequence: CSVGHGGYTF. CDR3 DNA: TGCAGCGTTGGTCATGGTGGCTACACCTTC.